This T cell receptor beta chain was recorded in a study of glioma-infiltrating T cells after dendritic cell vaccination. Germline loops: CDR1 SEHNR, CDR2 FQNEAQ (reference sequence). Losses at the gene ends were 2 bases for V and 5 bases for J; bases not matched to a gene: 6. The CDR3 runs 16 residues. The time point denotes: after dendritic cell vaccination, including at tumor progression/relapse. Only patients with spare fresh-frozen tumor and over two years of follow-up were included. General study results and limits: Only a small number of patients had complete blood and tumor samples.

The immunoSEQ assay amplified TCRB CDR3 from up to about 2 ug DNA. The primer mix had 60 V beta and 13 J beta primers. The protocol was immunoSEQ multiplex PCR, while the TCRdb copy is restricted to in-frame clones and leaves out a portion. The top ten hold under 8% of the sample, which has more than 75,000 clones, roughly 80% seen once. With regard to this clone: Its matching antigen is unknown.

The receptor was derived from a human donor with glioblastoma. The input for sequencing was blood, taken after dendritic cell vaccination. The gene calls are TRBV7-9 and TRBJ2-5, with TRBD1 matching over 12 bases. CDR3 sequence reads: CASSLRDRGHWETQYF. In DNA, the CDR3 is TGTGCCAGCAGCTTACGGGACAGGGGGCATTGGGAGACCCAGTACTTC.